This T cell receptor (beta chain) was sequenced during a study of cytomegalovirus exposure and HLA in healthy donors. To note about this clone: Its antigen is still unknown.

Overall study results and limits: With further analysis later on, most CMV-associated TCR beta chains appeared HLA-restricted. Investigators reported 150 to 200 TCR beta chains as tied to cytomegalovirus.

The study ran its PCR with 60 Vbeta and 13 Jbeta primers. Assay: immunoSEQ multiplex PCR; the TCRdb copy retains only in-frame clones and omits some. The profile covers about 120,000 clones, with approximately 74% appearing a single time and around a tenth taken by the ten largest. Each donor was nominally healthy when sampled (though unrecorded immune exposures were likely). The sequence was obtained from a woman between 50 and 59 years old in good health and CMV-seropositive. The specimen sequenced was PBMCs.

CDR3 nucleotides: TGTGCCAGCAGAGACAGGGTGAACACTGAAGCTTTCTTT. Its translation is CASRDRVNTEAFF. The chain carries TRBV6-1 and TRBJ1-1; 7 bases line up with TRBD1. Germline assignment: CDR1 MNHNS and CDR2 SASEGT. J was trimmed by 0 bases and V by 6 bases; bases with no gene match: 1. The CDR3 runs to 13 residues.